These 27 T cell receptor beta chains were sequenced from one sample in a study of shared clonotypes between healthy human individuals. In the naive CD8 group, cells lacked CD45RO and were positively selected for CCR7, so terminally differentiated effector memory CD45RA+ cells were left out. The assay was immunoSEQ multiplex PCR, and TCRdb's table has in-frame clones only and misses some. The sample comprises more than 2 million clones, about 95% of which are singletons, and about 1.1% rests with the top ten. Sequences were obtained from naive CD8+ T cells sorted from blood. These receptors all come from a man between 18 and 35 years old in good health.

This clone was seen once. The chain has TRBV6-5 and TRBJ2-2; D unresolved. CDR1 and CDR2 (germline): MNHEY, SVGAGI. The length of the CDR3 is 15 residues. Trimming pared 0 bases from V and 2 bases from J, leaving 7 bases between. The CDR3: CASSYSLDNTGELFF. The CDR3 DNA reads as TGTGCCAGCAGTTACTCGCTAGATAACACCGGGGAGCTGTTTTTT.

The rearrangement links TRBV27 to TRBJ2-7; 10 bases fit TRBD1. V was pared by 3 bases and J by 3 bases, with 5 bases of the junction left unmatched. The germline CDR1 and CDR2 sequences are MNHEY and SMNVEV (reference sequence). The CDR3 has 15 amino acids. The CDR3 is CASSFETGGNYEQYF. The CDR3 bases are TGTGCCAGCAGTTTTGAGACAGGGGGCAACTACGAGCAGTACTTC.

The chain carries TRBV23-1 and TRBJ2-4; D unclear. TRBV23-1 is an ORF for which the function is uncertain. This CDR3 region has 13 residues. Trimming pared 1 base from V and 3 bases from J, leaving 4 bases between. The chain's CDR3 is CASSQWGKNIQYF. CDR3 nucleotide sequence: TGCGCCAGCAGTCAATGGGGCAAAAACATTCAGTACTTC.

Note on this clone: Other nucleotide sequences in the sample specify the same CDR3. This chain joins TRBV25-1 and TRBJ2-5; 9 bases line up with TRBD1. Per the germline V gene, CDR1 is MGHDK and CDR2 is SYGVNS. J gave up 5 bases and V 8 bases, and 0 bases lay outside the gene matches. The CDR3 extends over 11 amino acids. CDR3 protein: CASGQGETQYF. The CDR3 DNA reads TGTGCCAGCGGACAGGGGGAGACCCAGTACTTC.

The chain recombines TRBV20-1 with TRBJ2-1; 7 bases are shared with TRBD2. Germline lookup yields CDR1 DFQATT and CDR2 SNEGSKA (reference sequence). Trimming at V came to 7 bases and at J to 9 bases, leaving 6 bases not matched to a gene. The CDR3 loop spans 11 amino acids. Written as DNA, the CDR3 is TGCAGTGGGAGATGGGAGGGTGAGCAGTTCTTC. This translates into CSGRWEGEQFF.

About this clone itself: Other DNA sequences in the sample encode the same CDR3. V is TRBV6-6 and J is TRBJ2-7; no clear D. Per the germline V gene, CDR1 is MNHNY and CDR2 is SVGAGI (reference sequence). CDR3 length equals 13 residues. Trimming took 2 bases from V and 2 from J, leaving 7 bases between them. The CDR3 DNA follows: TGTGCCAGCAGTTACGCCGAGGCCTACGAGCAGTACTTC. Encoded protein: CASSYAEAYEQYF.

The chain has TRBV6-6 and TRBJ1-6; no clear D. The germline V and J ends were trimmed by 0 bases and 10 bases, with 7 bases remaining between them. The CDR3 has 13 residues. Germline CDR1 MNHNY, CDR2 SVGAGI (reference sequence). CDR3 region: CASSYSIGSPLHF. For the CDR3, the DNA is TGTGCCAGCAGTTACTCGATAGGATCACCCCTCCACTTT.

The rearrangement uses TRBV7-2 and TRBJ2-1; 7 nucleotides agree with TRBD2. J was trimmed by 10 bases and V by 5 bases; bases with no gene match: 11. From germline, CDR1 is SGHTA and CDR2 FQGNSA. This CDR3 spans 14 amino acids. The CDR3 sequence is CASSLTSSPPEQFF. CDR3 DNA: TGTGCCAGCAGCCTGACTAGCTCCCCCCCCGAGCAGTTCTTC.

The gene calls are TRBV7-3 and TRBJ2-6; perhaps D is TRBD1 or TRBD2 (5 bases each). This CDR3 is built from 17 residues. The V gene's germline CDR1 is SGHTA and CDR2 FQGTGA. V was trimmed by 3 bases and J by 0 bases, leaving 12 bases between them. The CDR3 DNA follows: TGTGCCAGCAGCTTCGGGACCCCCGGCTCTGGGGCCAACGTCCTGACTTTC. This codes for CASSFGTPGSGANVLTF.

This clone was seen a handful of times. Other DNA sequences within the sample encode an identical CDR3. The V and J genes are TRBV18 and TRBJ1-2, with no clear D. This CDR3 has 14 residues. CDR1 and CDR2 from the germline V gene are KGHSH and LQKENI. With 2 bases removed from V and 2 bases from J, the gap between germline ends came to 9 bases. CDR3 DNA: TGTGCCAGCTCACCAGAAACGGGGAACTATGGCTACACCTTC. Translation gives CASSPETGNYGYTF.

The rearrangement joins TRBV7-9 to TRBJ2-1; 8 positions match TRBD1. There are 12 residues in the CDR3. J was trimmed by 5 bases and V by 7 bases; bases with no gene match: 1. Germline CDR1 SEHNR, CDR2 FQNEAQ (reference sequence). The CDR3 bases are TGTGCCAGCAAGGGACAGGACAATGAGCAGTTCTTC. It yields the protein CASKGQDNEQFF.

CDR3 region: CASSLGSAGGGYEQYF. The CDR3, as DNA: TGTGCCAGCAGCTTAGGGTCAGCGGGAGGGGGTTACGAGCAGTACTTC. The chain uses TRBV11-2 and TRBJ2-7, with TRBD2 identical over 10 bases. Germline V gene data show CDR1 as SGHAT and CDR2 as FQNNGV. Losses at the gene ends were 1 base for V and 4 bases for J; bases not matched to a gene: 7. The CDR3 extends over 16 amino acids.

The gene calls are TRBV4-3 and TRBJ1-1, with D possibly TRBD1 on 5 matching bases. Per the germline V gene, CDR1 is LGHNA and CDR2 is YSLEER. CDR3 size: 15 residues. Trimming took 0 bases from V and 6 from J, leaving 14 bases between them. CDR3 in amino acids: CASSQDPYDRPEAFF. The CDR3 DNA follows: TGCGCCAGCAGCCAAGATCCCTATGACAGACCTGAAGCTTTCTTT.

The chain recombines TRBV28 with TRBJ1-2; D not certain. The germline V gene encodes CDR1 MDHEN and CDR2 SYDVKM. The ends were cut back, 6 bases at V and 3 bases at J, with 5 bases in the middle. CDR3 length equals 11 residues. The CDR3 loop reads CASSQYYGYTF. CDR3 coding DNA: TGTGCCAGCAGCCAATACTATGGCTACACCTTC.

Note on this clone: The sample holds other DNA sequences that translate to the same CDR3. The rearrangement joins TRBV7-2 to TRBJ2-3; no clear D. The ends were cut back, 8 bases at V and 2 bases at J, with 5 bases in the middle. CDR3 length: 11 residues. Germline V gene sequence: CDR1 SGHTA, CDR2 FQGNSA. The CDR3 DNA sequence: TGTGCCAGCTCCGTCACAGATACGCAGTATTTT. Protein sequence: CASSVTDTQYF.

The V gene is TRBV27, the J gene TRBJ2-3, with a tentative D call TRBD1 (6 bases). This CDR3 region has 16 residues. Germline CDR1 reads MNHEY; CDR2 reads SMNVEV (reference sequence). Trimming pared 7 bases from V and 6 bases from J, leaving 23 bases between. The CDR3 bases are TGTGCCAGCACTCCGGGACACGGGTATGTTCAGGATACGCAGTATTTT. Its protein is CASTPGHGYVQDTQYF.

The chain is built from TRBV5-1 and TRBJ1-1; the D gene is possibly TRBD1 (5 bases). The CDR3 contains 15 residues. Trimming took off 3 bases at V and 5 bases at J, with 17 bases between the two ends. CDR1 and CDR2 (germline): SGHRS, YFSETQ. CDR3 bases: TGCGCCAGCAGCTACCAAAGGGCTTCAGGGACTGAAGCTTTCTTT. As protein: CASSYQRASGTEAFF. The full variable domain, rest sourced from reference TRBV5-1 and TRBJ1-1, is KAGVTQTPRYLIKTRGQQVTLSCSPISGHRSVSWYQQTPGQGLQFLFEYFSETQRNKGNFPGRFSGRQFSNSRSEMNVSTLELGDSALYLCASSYQRASGTEAFFGQGTRLTVV.

The gene calls are TRBV7-9 and TRBJ1-1; a weak D match, TRBD1 (6 bases). Germline V CDR1 and CDR2: SEHNR, FQNEAQ (reference sequence). V lost 5 bases, J lost 0 bases, and 16 bases lay in between. CDR3 length: 16 amino acids. CDR3 loop: CASSPPAGAMNTEAFF. CDR3 nucleotides: TGTGCCAGCAGCCCCCCCGCAGGGGCCATGAACACTGAAGCTTTCTTT.

The chain uses TRBV2 and TRBJ2-1; D remains ambiguous. In germline, CDR1 is SNHLY, CDR2 FYNNEI. Trimming left V 7 bases short and J 5 bases short, with 12 bases between. The CDR3 sequence is 13 residues long. This CDR3 is CASTPDGDNEQFF. As DNA, the CDR3 is TGTGCCAGCACTCCGGACGGAGACAATGAGCAGTTCTTC. The whole variable domain, filled in from reference TRBV2 and TRBJ2-1, reads EPEVTQTPSHQVTQMGQEVILRCVPISNHLYFYWYRQILGQKVEFLVSFYNNEISEKSEIFDDQFSVERPDGSNFTLKIRSTKLEDSAMYFCASTPDGDNEQFFGPGTRLTVL.

Regarding this clone: This sample includes further DNA sequences coding for the same CDR3. This CDR3 is CASSVGSGNTIYF. As DNA, the CDR3 is TGTGCCAGCAGCGTGGGCTCTGGAAACACCATATATTTT. The gene calls are TRBV9 and TRBJ1-3; D is unresolved. The CDR3 sequence is 13 residues long. Germline lookup yields CDR1 SGDLS and CDR2 YYNGEE. Trimming stripped 2 bases from V and 0 bases from J, with 3 bases between. The variable domain in full, completed from reference TRBV9 and TRBJ1-3, reads DSGVTQTPKHLITATGQRVTLRCSPRSGDLSVYWYQQSLDQGLQFLIQYYNGEERAKGNILERFSAQQFPDLHSELNLSSLELGDSALYFCASSVGSGNTIYFGEGSWLTVV.

The chain carries TRBV10-3 and TRBJ2-5, with D hard to call. The CDR3 is 14 amino acids. Germline CDR1 reads ENHRY; CDR2 reads SYGVKD. Trimming left V 2 bases short and J 1 base short, with 8 bases between. This CDR3 reads CAISELGPQETQYF. The CDR3 region has the DNA TGTGCCATCAGTGAGCTAGGGCCCCAAGAGACCCAGTACTTC.

The chain has TRBV5-4 and TRBJ2-7, with 12 bases that match TRBD2. The V gene's germline CDR1 is SGHNT and CDR2 YYREEE (reference sequence). Trimming at V came to 4 bases and at J to 6 bases, leaving 8 bases not matched to a gene. CDR3 length: 15 amino acids. The CDR3 bases are TGTGCCAGCAGCGAGTCCTTGGGACTAGCGGGCGAGCAGTACTTC. This codes for CASSESLGLAGEQYF.

The chain is built from TRBV5-4 and TRBJ2-1; D possibly matches TRBD1 or TRBD2 (5 bases each). The CDR3 is 13 residues long. The V end was cut by 2 bases, the J end by 7 bases, with 10 bases between. The germline gives CDR1 SGHNT, CDR2 YYREEE (reference sequence). The CDR3 loop reads CASSLGEGNEQFF. CDR3 sequence (DNA): TGTGCCAGCAGCTTAGGTGAGGGGAATGAGCAGTTCTTC. Based on the CDR3 plus reference TRBV5-4 and TRBJ2-1, the full variable domain is ETGVTQSPTHLIKTRGQQVTLRCSSQSGHNTVSWYQQALGQGPQFIFQYYREEENGRGNFPPRFSGLQFPNYSSELNVNALELDDSALYLCASSLGEGNEQFFGPGTRLTVL.

The chain employs TRBV6-5 and TRBJ2-2; D is undetermined. The germline V gene encodes CDR1 MNHEY and CDR2 SVGAGI. V was pared by 0 bases and J by 5 bases, with 13 bases between. The CDR3 covers 16 residues. The CDR3 coding sequence is TGTGCCAGCAGTTACTCAGCACGGTGGTATACCGGGGAGCTGTTTTTT. This translates into CASSYSARWYTGELFF.

As for this clone: Distinct nucleotide sequences in the sample also encode this CDR3. The chain has TRBV27 and TRBJ1-5; TRBD1 aligns across 9 bases. Germline assignment: CDR1 MNHEY and CDR2 SMNVEV (reference sequence). Germline trimming cut 3 bases from V and 7 bases from J; bases unmatched to any gene: 4. The length of the CDR3 is 14 residues. DNA for the CDR3: TGTGCCAGCAGTTTTACAGGGGGCGGGCAGCCCCAGCATTTT. It yields the protein CASSFTGGGQPQHF.

This clone has only one observation. The rearrangement uses TRBV14 and TRBJ1-2, with 8 positions matching TRBD1. CDR3 length equals 15 residues. V gave up 4 bases and J gave up 7 bases; unmatched junction bases: 11. Germline V gene sequence: CDR1 SGHDN, CDR2 FVKESK. The chain's CDR3 is CASSLTGAPRAGYTF. The CDR3 nucleotides are TGTGCCAGCAGCCTGACAGGGGCCCCGCGGGCTGGCTACACCTTC.

In its sample, this clone was seen once. V gene TRBV5-4 combines with J gene TRBJ2-1; 10 bases match TRBD2. CDR1 is SGHNT and CDR2 is YYREEE in the germline V gene (reference sequence). This CDR3 is 15 amino acids long. V was clipped by 6 bases and J by 9 bases; unmatched bases: 12. The CDR3 DNA sequence: TGTGCCAGCATCTTAGCGGGAGGTTTAATCTCTGAGCAGTTCTTC. Translated, it gives CASILAGGLISEQFF.